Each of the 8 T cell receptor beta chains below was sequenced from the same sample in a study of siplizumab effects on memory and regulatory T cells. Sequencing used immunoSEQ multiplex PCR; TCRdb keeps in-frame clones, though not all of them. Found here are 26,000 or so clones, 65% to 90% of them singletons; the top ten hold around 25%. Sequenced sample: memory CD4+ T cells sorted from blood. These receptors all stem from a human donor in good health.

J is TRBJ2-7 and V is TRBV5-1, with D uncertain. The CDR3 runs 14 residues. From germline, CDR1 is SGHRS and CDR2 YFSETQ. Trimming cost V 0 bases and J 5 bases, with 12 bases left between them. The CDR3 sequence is CASSLGMGADEQYF. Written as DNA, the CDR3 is TGCGCCAGCAGCTTGGGCATGGGTGCAGACGAGCAGTACTTC.

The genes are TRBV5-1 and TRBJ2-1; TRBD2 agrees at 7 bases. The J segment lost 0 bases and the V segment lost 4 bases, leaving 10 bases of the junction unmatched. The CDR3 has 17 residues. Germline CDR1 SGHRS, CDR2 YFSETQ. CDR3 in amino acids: CASSNPSGASSYNEQFF. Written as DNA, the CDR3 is TGCGCCAGCAGCAACCCTAGCGGAGCGAGCTCCTACAATGAGCAGTTCTTC.

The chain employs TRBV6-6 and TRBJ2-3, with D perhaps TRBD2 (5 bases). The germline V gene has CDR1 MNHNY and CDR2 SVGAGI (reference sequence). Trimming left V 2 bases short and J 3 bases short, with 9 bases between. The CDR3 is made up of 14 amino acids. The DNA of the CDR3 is TGTGCCAGCAGTTACCCTGGCGGGACAGATACGCAGTATTTT. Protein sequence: CASSYPGGTDTQYF.

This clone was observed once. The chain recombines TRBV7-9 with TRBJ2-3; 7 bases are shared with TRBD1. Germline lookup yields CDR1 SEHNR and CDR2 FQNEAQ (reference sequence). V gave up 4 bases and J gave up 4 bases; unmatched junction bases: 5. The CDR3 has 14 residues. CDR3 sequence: CASSSYRGPDTQYF. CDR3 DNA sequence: TGTGCCAGCAGCTCCTACAGGGGCCCAGATACGCAGTATTTT.

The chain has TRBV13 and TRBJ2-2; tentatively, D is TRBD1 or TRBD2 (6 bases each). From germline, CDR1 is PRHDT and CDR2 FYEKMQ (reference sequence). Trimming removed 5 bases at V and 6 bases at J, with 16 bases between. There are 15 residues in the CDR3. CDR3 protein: CASSAGQARAGELFF. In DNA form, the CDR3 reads TGTGCCAGCAGCGCGGGACAAGCGAGAGCCGGGGAGCTGTTTTTT.

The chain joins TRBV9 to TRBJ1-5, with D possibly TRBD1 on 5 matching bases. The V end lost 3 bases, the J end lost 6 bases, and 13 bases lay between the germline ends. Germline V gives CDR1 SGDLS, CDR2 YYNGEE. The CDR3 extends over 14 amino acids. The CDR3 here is CASSGGTQGQPQHF. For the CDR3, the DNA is TGTGCCAGCAGCGGCGGGACCCAAGGTCAGCCCCAGCATTTT.

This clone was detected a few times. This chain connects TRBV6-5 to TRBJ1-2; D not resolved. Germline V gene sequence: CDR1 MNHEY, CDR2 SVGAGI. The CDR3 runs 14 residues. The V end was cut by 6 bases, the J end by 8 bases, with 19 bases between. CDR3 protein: CASRALLPLSGYTF. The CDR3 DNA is TGTGCCAGCAGGGCCCTATTGCCTCTTTCGGGCTACACCTTC.

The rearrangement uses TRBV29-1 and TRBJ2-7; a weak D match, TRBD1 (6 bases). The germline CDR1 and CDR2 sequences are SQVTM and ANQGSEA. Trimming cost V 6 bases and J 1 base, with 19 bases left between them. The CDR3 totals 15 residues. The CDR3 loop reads CSVLKLAGVSYEQYF. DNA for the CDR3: TGCAGCGTCTTGAAACTGGCAGGGGTTTCCTACGAGCAGTACTTC.